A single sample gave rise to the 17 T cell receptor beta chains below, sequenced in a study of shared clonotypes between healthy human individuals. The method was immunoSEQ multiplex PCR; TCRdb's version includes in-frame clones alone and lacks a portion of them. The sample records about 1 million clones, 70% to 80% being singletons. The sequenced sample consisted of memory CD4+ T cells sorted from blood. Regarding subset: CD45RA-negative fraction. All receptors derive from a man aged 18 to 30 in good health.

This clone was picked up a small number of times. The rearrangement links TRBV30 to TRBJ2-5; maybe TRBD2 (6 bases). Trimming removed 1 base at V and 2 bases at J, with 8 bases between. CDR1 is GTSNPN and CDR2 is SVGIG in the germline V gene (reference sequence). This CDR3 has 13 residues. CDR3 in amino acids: CAWSGDLQETQYF. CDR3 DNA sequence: TGTGCCTGGAGTGGGGACTTACAAGAGACCCAGTACTTC.

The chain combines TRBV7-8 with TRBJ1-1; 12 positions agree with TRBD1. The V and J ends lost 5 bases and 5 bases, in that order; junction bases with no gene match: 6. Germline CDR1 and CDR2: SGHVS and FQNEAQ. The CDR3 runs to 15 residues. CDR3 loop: CASSELGQGATEAFF. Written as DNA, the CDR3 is TGTGCCAGCAGCGAACTGGGACAGGGGGCTACTGAAGCTTTCTTT.

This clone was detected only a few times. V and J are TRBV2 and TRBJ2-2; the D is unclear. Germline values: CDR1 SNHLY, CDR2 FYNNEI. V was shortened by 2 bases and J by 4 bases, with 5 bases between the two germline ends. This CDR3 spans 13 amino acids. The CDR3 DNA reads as TGTGCCAGCAGTGAAAGGTCCACCGGGGAGCTGTTTTTT. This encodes CASSERSTGELFF.

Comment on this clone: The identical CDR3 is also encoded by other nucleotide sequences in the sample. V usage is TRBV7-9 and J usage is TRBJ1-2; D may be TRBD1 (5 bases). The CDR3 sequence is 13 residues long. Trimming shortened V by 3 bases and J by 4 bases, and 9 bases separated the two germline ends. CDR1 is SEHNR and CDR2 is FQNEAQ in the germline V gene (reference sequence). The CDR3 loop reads CASSFRDGYGYTF. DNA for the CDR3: TGTGCCAGCAGCTTTCGGGACGGCTATGGCTACACCTTC.

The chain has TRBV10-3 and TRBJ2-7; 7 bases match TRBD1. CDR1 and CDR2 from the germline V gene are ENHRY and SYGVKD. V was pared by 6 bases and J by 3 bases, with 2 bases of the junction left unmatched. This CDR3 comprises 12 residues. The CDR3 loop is CAIRDRFYEQYF. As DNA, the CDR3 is TGTGCCATCAGGGACAGGTTCTACGAGCAGTACTTC.

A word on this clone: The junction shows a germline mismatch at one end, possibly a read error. CDR3 sequence (DNA): TGTGCTAGCAGCCCGGTCGGGGGGCTCTACAATGAGCAGTTCTTC. Its protein product is CASSPVGGLYNEQFF. The J gene is TRBJ2-1, the V gene TRBV7-7, with D perhaps TRBD2 (7 bases). The CDR3 sequence is 15 residues long. Germline V gene lookup returns CDR1 SSHAT and CDR2 FNYEAQ (reference sequence).

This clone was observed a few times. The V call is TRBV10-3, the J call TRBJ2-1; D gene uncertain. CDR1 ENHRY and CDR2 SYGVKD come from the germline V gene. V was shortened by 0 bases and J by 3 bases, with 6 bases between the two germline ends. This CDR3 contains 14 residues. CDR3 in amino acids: CAISESGNYNEQFF. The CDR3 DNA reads TGTGCCATCAGTGAGTCTGGGAACTACAATGAGCAGTTCTTC.

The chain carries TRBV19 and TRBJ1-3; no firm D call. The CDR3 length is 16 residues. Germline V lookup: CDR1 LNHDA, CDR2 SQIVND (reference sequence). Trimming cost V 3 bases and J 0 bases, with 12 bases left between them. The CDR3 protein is CASSIKKGISGNTIYF. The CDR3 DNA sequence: TGTGCCAGTAGTATTAAGAAGGGCATCTCTGGAAACACCATATATTTT.

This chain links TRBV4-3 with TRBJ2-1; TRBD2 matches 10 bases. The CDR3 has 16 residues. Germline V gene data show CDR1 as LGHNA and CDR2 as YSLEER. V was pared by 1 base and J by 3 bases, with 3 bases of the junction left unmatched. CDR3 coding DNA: TGCGCCAGCAGCCAAGGCCCTAGCGGGAGCTACAATGAGCAGTTCTTC. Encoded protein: CASSQGPSGSYNEQFF.

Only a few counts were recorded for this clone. The CDR3 coding sequence is TGCGCCAGCCTCCCCTTGGACAGCGATAACACTGAAGCTTTCTTT. Translated: CASLPLDSDNTEAFF. The rearrangement joins TRBV5-1 to TRBJ1-1, with TRBD1 as a possible D gene (6 bases). CDR3 length: 15 amino acids. From germline, CDR1 is SGHRS and CDR2 YFSETQ. The ends were cut back, 7 bases at V and 2 bases at J, with 18 bases in the middle.

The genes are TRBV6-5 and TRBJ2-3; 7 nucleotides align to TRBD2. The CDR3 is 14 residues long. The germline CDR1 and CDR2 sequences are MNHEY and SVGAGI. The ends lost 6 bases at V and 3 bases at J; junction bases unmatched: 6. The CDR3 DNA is TGTGCCAGCAGACTAGGGAGGGGTACAGATACGCAGTATTTT. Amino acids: CASRLGRGTDTQYF.

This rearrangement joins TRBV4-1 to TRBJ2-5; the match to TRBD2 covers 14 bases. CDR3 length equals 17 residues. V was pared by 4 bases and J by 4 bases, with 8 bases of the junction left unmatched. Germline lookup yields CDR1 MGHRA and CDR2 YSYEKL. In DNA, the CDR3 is TGCGCCAGCAGCCCCCGACTAGCGGGAGGGCTCAGAGAGACCCAGTACTTC. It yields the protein CASSPRLAGGLRETQYF.

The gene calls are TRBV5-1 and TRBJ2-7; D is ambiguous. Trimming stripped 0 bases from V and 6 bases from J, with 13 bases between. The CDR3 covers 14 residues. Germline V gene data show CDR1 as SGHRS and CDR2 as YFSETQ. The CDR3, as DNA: TGCGCCAGCAGCTTGGGCCAGGACGAGGTCGAGCAGTACTTC. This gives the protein CASSLGQDEVEQYF.

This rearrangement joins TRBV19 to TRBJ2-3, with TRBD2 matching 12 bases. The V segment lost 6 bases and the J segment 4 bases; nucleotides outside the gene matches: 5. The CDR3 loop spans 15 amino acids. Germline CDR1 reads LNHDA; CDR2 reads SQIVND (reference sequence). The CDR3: CASRRLAGDADTQYF. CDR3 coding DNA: TGTGCCAGTAGGCGACTAGCGGGGGACGCAGATACGCAGTATTTT. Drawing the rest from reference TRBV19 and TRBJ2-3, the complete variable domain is DGGITQSPKYLFRKEGQNVTLSCEQNLNHDAMYWYRQDPGQGLRLIYYSQIVNDFQKGDIAEGYSVSREKKESFPLTVTSAQKNPTAFYLCASRRLAGDADTQYFGPGTRLTVL.

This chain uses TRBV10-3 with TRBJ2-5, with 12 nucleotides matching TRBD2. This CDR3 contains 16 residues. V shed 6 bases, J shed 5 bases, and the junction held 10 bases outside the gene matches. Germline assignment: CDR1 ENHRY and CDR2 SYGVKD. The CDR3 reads CAISPTSGGPSETQYF. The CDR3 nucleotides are TGTGCCATCAGCCCCACTAGCGGGGGGCCCAGCGAGACCCAGTACTTC.

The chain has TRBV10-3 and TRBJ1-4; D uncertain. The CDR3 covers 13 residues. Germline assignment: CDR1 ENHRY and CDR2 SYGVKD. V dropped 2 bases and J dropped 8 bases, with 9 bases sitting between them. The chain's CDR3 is CAISEQASEKLFF. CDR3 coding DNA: TGTGCCATCAGTGAGCAGGCTTCCGAAAAACTGTTTTTT.

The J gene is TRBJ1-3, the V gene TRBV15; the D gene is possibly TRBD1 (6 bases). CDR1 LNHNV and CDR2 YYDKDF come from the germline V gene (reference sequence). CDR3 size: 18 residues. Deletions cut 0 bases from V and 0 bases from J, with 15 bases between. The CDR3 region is CATSREQGVVFSGNTIYF. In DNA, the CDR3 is TGTGCCACCAGCAGAGAACAGGGAGTGGTTTTCTCTGGAAACACCATATATTTT.